Below, 27 T cell receptor beta chains from the same sample are listed, as sequenced in a study of OX40 agonist ivuxolimab in advanced cancers. Repertoires were generated with immunoSEQ multiplex PCR, while TCRdb's copy carries only in-frame clones and drops some. In the table there are over 75,000 clones, around 90% of which are singletons. Sequenced material: CD4+ or CD8+ T cells sorted from blood, taken in a trial of the OX40 agonist ivuxolimab. These receptors were collected from an adult with an advanced solid tumor such as melanoma, head and neck, liver or kidney cancer.

This clone has only one observation. The chain couples TRBV28 to TRBJ2-1; a possible D gene is TRBD2 (6 bases). Germline V gives CDR1 MDHEN, CDR2 SYDVKM. This CDR3 has 13 residues. CDR3 DNA sequence: TGTGCGGCAAAGGGACTCGGATACAATGAGCAGTTCTTC. This codes for CAAKGLGYNEQFF.

This clone was detected once. The chain combines TRBV27 with TRBJ1-1; D possibly corresponds to TRBD1 (6 bases). V lost 2 bases and J lost 5, with 12 bases in between. CDR3 length equals 14 residues. Germline CDR1 is MNHEY and CDR2 is SMNVEV (reference sequence). As DNA, the CDR3 is TGTGCCAGCAGTTTACAGGGGTATGGTACTGAAGCTTTCTTT. It codes for CASSLQGYGTEAFF.

The chain uses TRBV28 and TRBJ2-3; D not certain. The CDR3 is 12 amino acids. The germline V gene encodes CDR1 MDHEN and CDR2 SYDVKM. V was pared by 2 bases and J by 4 bases, with 4 bases between. This CDR3 is CASSLVADTQYF. CDR3 sequence (DNA): TGTGCCAGCAGTTTAGTGGCAGATACGCAGTATTTT.

The chain employs TRBV4-3 and TRBJ2-7; 12 nucleotides line up with TRBD2. CDR1 and CDR2 (germline): LGHNA, YSLEER. There are 15 residues in the CDR3. The J segment lost 5 bases and the V segment lost 3 bases, leaving 5 bases of the junction unmatched. The CDR3 protein is CASSHSSGRAHEQYF. The CDR3 coding sequence is TGCGCCAGCAGCCACTCTAGCGGGAGGGCCCACGAGCAGTACTTC.

The V and J genes are TRBV4-2 and TRBJ2-1, with TRBD2 identical over 13 bases. V shed 4 bases, J shed 0 bases, and the junction held 9 bases outside the gene matches. Germline V gene sequence: CDR1 LGHNA, CDR2 YNFKEQ. The CDR3 sequence is 19 residues long. DNA for the CDR3: TGTGCCAGCAGCCGGAAGGGACTAGCGGGGTTAAGCTCCTACAATGAGCAGTTCTTC. Residues: CASSRKGLAGLSSYNEQFF.

This chain connects TRBV4-3 to TRBJ1-1; 7 nucleotides align to TRBD1. Germline trimming cut 1 base from V and 10 bases from J; bases unmatched to any gene: 6. The germline V gene encodes CDR1 LGHNA and CDR2 YSLEER. CDR3 length: 13 amino acids. The CDR3 sequence is CASSQVGQGGAFF. CDR3 sequence (DNA): TGCGCCAGCAGCCAAGTAGGGCAGGGGGGAGCTTTCTTT.

The chain has TRBV28 and TRBJ1-5, with D maybe TRBD1 (6 bases). Germline CDR1 MDHEN, CDR2 SYDVKM. Deletions cut 3 bases from V and 4 bases from J, with 10 bases between. The CDR3 loop spans 14 amino acids. For the CDR3, the DNA is TGTGCCAGCAGTTTGATTAGGGGGAATCAGCCCCAGCATTTT. It encodes CASSLIRGNQPQHF.

This clone has only a few counts. The chain uses TRBV19 and TRBJ2-2, with TRBD1 as a possible D gene (6 bases). Germline V gene lookup returns CDR1 LNHDA and CDR2 SQIVND (reference sequence). V was shortened by 9 bases and J by 0 bases, with 17 bases between the two germline ends. The CDR3 totals 16 residues. CDR3 coding DNA: TGTGCCAGCCGGAACAGGGAAACCTCGAACACCGGGGAGCTGTTTTTT. Amino acid sequence: CASRNRETSNTGELFF. The full variable domain, rest sourced from reference TRBV19 and TRBJ2-2, is DGGITQSPKYLFRKEGQNVTLSCEQNLNHDAMYWYRQDPGQGLRLIYYSQIVNDFQKGDIAEGYSVSREKKESFPLTVTSAQKNPTAFYLCASRNRETSNTGELFFGEGSRLTVL.

V gene TRBV6-5 combines with J gene TRBJ2-7; possibly TRBD2 for D (5 bases). Trimming left V 0 bases short and J 4 bases short, with 10 bases between. Germline V gene data show CDR1 as MNHEY and CDR2 as SVGAGI. CDR3 length: 14 amino acids. The CDR3 region is CASSYSRGPYEQYF. The CDR3 nucleotides are TGTGCCAGCAGTTACTCGAGAGGGCCTTACGAGCAGTACTTC.

This chain links TRBV18 with TRBJ2-2, with D hard to call. V dropped 5 bases and J dropped 6 bases, with 10 bases sitting between them. This CDR3 contains 13 residues. The V gene's germline CDR1 is KGHSH and CDR2 LQKENI. The CDR3 region has the DNA TGTGCCAGCTCATCGGACGTCGCCGGGGAGCTGTTTTTT. Translation gives CASSSDVAGELFF.

The chain carries TRBV6-4 and TRBJ1-1; D perhaps matches TRBD1 (6 bases). Germline-derived CDR1 and CDR2 are MRHNA and SNTAGT. Trimming removed 0 bases from V and 4 bases from J, with 9 bases in between. The CDR3 runs 14 residues. In nucleotides, the CDR3 is TGTGCCAGCAGTGACTCGTCCAGGGGCACTGAAGCTTTCTTT. This gives the protein CASSDSSRGTEAFF.

The J gene is TRBJ1-2, the V gene TRBV19, with 9 nucleotides matching TRBD1. This CDR3 has 15 amino acids. The J segment lost 4 bases and the V segment lost 1 base, leaving 4 bases of the junction unmatched. Germline V gene lookup returns CDR1 LNHDA and CDR2 SQIVND (reference sequence). CDR3: CASSIGTGGSYGYTF. CDR3 sequence (DNA): TGTGCCAGTAGTATAGGAACAGGGGGCTCCTATGGCTACACCTTC.

This rearrangement joins TRBV7-9 to TRBJ1-5; D not certain. The CDR3 totals 14 residues. Germline-derived CDR1 and CDR2 are SEHNR and FQNEAQ (reference sequence). V was clipped by 1 base and J by 0 bases, with 4 bases between them. CDR3 coding DNA: TGTGCCAGCAGCTTAGACGATAGCAATCAGCCCCAGCATTTT. This translates into CASSLDDSNQPQHF.

The chain links TRBV4-2 to TRBJ2-3; tentatively, D is TRBD2 (6 bases). This CDR3 is 16 amino acids long. Trimming pared 6 bases from V and 1 base from J, leaving 17 bases between. Germline V gene data show CDR1 as LGHNA and CDR2 as YNFKEQ. The CDR3 region is CASSQTSASGTDTQYF. CDR3 sequence (DNA): TGTGCCAGCAGTCAGACTAGTGCTTCGGGCACAGATACGCAGTATTTT.

The rearrangement joins TRBV27 to TRBJ1-5; D gene ambiguous. Germline loops: CDR1 MNHEY, CDR2 SMNVEV (reference sequence). Trimming took 0 bases from V and 0 from J, leaving 12 bases between them. This CDR3 has 17 amino acids. CDR3 sequence (DNA): TGTGCCAGCAGTTTATCCGCCTCTCTTTTTAGCAATCAGCCCCAGCATTTT. It is translated as CASSLSASLFSNQPQHF.

The chain uses TRBV19 and TRBJ1-2; no firm D call. Germline lookup yields CDR1 LNHDA and CDR2 SQIVND (reference sequence). Trimming left V 2 bases short and J 7 bases short, with 8 bases between. The CDR3 totals 12 residues. CDR3: CASSITGTGYTF. In nucleotides, the CDR3 is TGTGCCAGTAGTATAACGGGAACTGGCTACACCTTC.

V is TRBV7-9 and J is TRBJ2-7; 12 bases agree with TRBD2. Germline-derived CDR1 and CDR2 are SEHNR and FQNEAQ (reference sequence). The V gene end was trimmed by 3 bases and the J gene end by 0 bases; junction bases not matched to a gene: 6. This CDR3 has 17 amino acids. This CDR3 reads CASSFGLAGPSSYEQYF. The CDR3 nucleotides read TGTGCCAGCAGCTTCGGACTAGCGGGACCTAGCTCCTACGAGCAGTACTTC.

In this sample, this clone is medium-sized. The V and J genes are TRBV10-3 and TRBJ1-2; possibly TRBD1 for D (6 bases). The CDR3 has 13 amino acids. Looked up from germline, CDR1 is ENHRY and CDR2 is SYGVKD. Trimming took off 2 bases at V and 2 bases at J, with 6 bases between the two ends. CDR3 residues: CAISETGNYGYTF. CDR3 in DNA: TGTGCCATCAGTGAGACAGGGAACTATGGCTACACCTTC.

In this sample, this clone turned up once. Distinct nucleotide sequences in the sample also encode this CDR3. This chain joins TRBV7-9 and TRBJ2-7; D gene unclear. CDR3 length: 12 residues. CDR1 SEHNR and CDR2 FQNEAQ come from the germline V gene (reference sequence). With 1 base removed from V and 4 bases from J, the gap between germline ends came to 5 bases. The CDR3 protein is CASSLVSYEQYF. In nucleotides, the CDR3 is TGTGCCAGCAGCTTAGTGAGTTACGAGCAGTACTTC.

The genes are TRBV6-4 and TRBJ2-5; D call uncertain. Germline CDR1 reads MRHNA; CDR2 reads SNTAGT. Trimming removed 5 bases from V and 1 base from J, with 8 bases in between. The CDR3 length is 13 residues. This CDR3 is CASSTGAQETQYF. In DNA, the CDR3 is TGTGCCAGCAGTACCGGTGCCCAAGAGACCCAGTACTTC.

The rearrangement links TRBV2 to TRBJ2-5; perhaps TRBD1 as D (5 bases). From germline, CDR1 is SNHLY and CDR2 FYNNEI. Between the trimmed V and J ends, which lost 7 bases and 3 bases, there was a span of 9 bases. This CDR3 comprises 12 residues. The CDR3 sequence is CASKGWEETQYF. As DNA, the CDR3 is TGTGCCAGCAAGGGGTGGGAAGAGACCCAGTACTTC.

This sequence joins TRBV11-1 and TRBJ2-7; 11 positions agree with TRBD1. CDR1 and CDR2 (germline): SGHAT, FQDESV (reference sequence). CDR3 length equals 14 residues. The V and J ends lost 1 base and 9 bases, in that order; junction bases with no gene match: 5. CDR3: CASSLGGQGALQYF. The CDR3 coding sequence is TGTGCCAGCAGCTTAGGAGGACAGGGGGCCTTGCAGTACTTC. The full variable domain, in which reference TRBV11-1 and TRBJ2-7 provide the parts outside the CDR3, is EAEVAQSPRYKITEKSQAVAFWCDPISGHATLYWYRQILGQGPELLVQFQDESVVDDSQLPKDRFSAERLKGVDSTLKIQPAELGDSAMYLCASSLGGQGALQYFGPGTRLTVT.

The rearrangement joins TRBV5-8 to TRBJ2-1, with 11 bases matching TRBD2. Germline loops: CDR1 SGHTS, CDR2 YDEGEE. Unmatched junction bases numbered 7, after V lost 2 bases and J lost 9 bases. CDR3 length: 15 residues. The DNA of the CDR3 is TGTGCCAGCAGCTTAAAACTAGCGGGAGTCCTTGAGCAGTTCTTC. This encodes CASSLKLAGVLEQFF.

The V gene is TRBV7-9, the J gene TRBJ2-3, with D unresolved. V lost 1 base, J lost 5 bases, and 13 bases lay in between. The CDR3 is 15 amino acids. Germline V gene sequence: CDR1 SEHNR, CDR2 FQNEAQ (reference sequence). The CDR3 is CASSLVTLGVDTQYF. The CDR3, as DNA: TGTGCCAGCAGCTTAGTGACCCTTGGGGTAGATACGCAGTATTTT.

V gene TRBV18 combines with J gene TRBJ1-2, with 10 bases that match TRBD1. This CDR3 region has 14 residues. Trimming at V came to 5 bases and at J to 1 base, leaving 1 base not matched to a gene. Germline assignment: CDR1 KGHSH and CDR2 LQKENI. CDR3 DNA sequence: TGTGCCAGCTCAAGGACAGGGGGTAACTATGGCTACACCTTC. Residues: CASSRTGGNYGYTF.

The chain joins TRBV30 to TRBJ2-5; TRBD1 matches at 8 bases. V dropped 5 bases and J dropped 5; count of bases not matched to a gene: 4. The germline CDR1 and CDR2 sequences are GTSNPN and SVGIG (reference sequence). The CDR3 covers 12 residues. The CDR3 nucleotides read TGTGCCTGGGCCAGGGGGCATGAGACCCAGTACTTC. This sequence encodes CAWARGHETQYF.

The J gene is TRBJ2-7, the V gene TRBV2, with 14 bases fitting TRBD2. Germline assignment: CDR1 SNHLY and CDR2 FYNNEI. V lost 8 bases and J lost 4; bases outside the gene matches: 7. CDR3 length equals 15 residues. Here the CDR3 reads CASAKTSGRAYEQYF. The CDR3 nucleotides read TGTGCCAGCGCTAAGACTAGCGGGAGGGCTTACGAGCAGTACTTC.